The text below deals with one T cell receptor beta chain. As yet, its antigen is unknown. This record comes from a study of T cell responses to AZD1222 COVID-19 vaccine. The germline gives CDR1 MNHEY, CDR2 SVGAGI. CDR3 length: 12 amino acids. With 2 bases removed from V and 8 bases from J, the gap between germline ends came to 7 bases. The study, taken as a whole, reports: Per reports, nearly half of all spike-specific TCRs target regions that are unmutated in variants.

TCRdb's table, derived via immunoSEQ multiplex PCR, lists solely in-frame clones and lacks some. The data show about 97,000 clones, roughly 90% seen once. This TCR was recovered from an adult in good health. This chain uses TRBV6-5 with TRBJ2-1; D unclear. Sequenced material: peripheral blood, taken on day 0 of AZD1222 vaccination. The CDR3 loop reads CASSYLGDEQFF. CDR3 nucleotides: TGTGCCAGCAGTTACCTTGGTGATGAGCAGTTCTTC.